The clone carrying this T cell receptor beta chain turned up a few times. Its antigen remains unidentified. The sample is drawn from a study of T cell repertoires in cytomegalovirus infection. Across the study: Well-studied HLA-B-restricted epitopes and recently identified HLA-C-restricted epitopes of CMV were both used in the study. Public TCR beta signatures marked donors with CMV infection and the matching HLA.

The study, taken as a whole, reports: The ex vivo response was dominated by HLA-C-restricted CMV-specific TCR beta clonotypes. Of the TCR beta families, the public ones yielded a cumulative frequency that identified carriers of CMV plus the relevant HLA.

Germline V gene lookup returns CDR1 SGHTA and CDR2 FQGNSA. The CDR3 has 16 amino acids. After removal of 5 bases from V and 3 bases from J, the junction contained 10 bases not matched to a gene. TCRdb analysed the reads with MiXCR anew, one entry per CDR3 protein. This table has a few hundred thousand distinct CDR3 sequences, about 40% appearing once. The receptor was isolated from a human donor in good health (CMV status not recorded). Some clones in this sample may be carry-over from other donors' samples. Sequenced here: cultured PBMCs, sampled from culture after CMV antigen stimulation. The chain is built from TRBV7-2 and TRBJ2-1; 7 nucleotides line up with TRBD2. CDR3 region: CASSLRSGTNYNEQFF. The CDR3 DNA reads TGTGCCAGCAGCCTCAGAAGCGGGACCAACTACAATGAGCAGTTCTTC.